Following are 23 T cell receptor beta chains from one sample sequenced in a study of T cell responses to AZD1222 COVID-19 vaccine. The table came from immunoSEQ multiplex PCR; TCRdb's copy has only in-frame clones and leaves some out. The sample has over 50,000 clones; over 70% are singletons. This specimen was peripheral blood, taken on day 0 of AZD1222 vaccination. All receptors derive from an adult in good health.

The V and J genes are TRBV3-1 (or the pseudogene TRBV3-2) and TRBJ1-4; a possible D gene is TRBD1 (6 bases). CDR1 and CDR2 (germline): LGHDT, YNNKEL (reference sequence). Between the trimmed V and J ends, which lost 1 base and 2 bases, there was a span of 14 bases. The CDR3 runs to 17 residues. CDR3 in amino acids: CASSQAQGRSTNEKLFF. The CDR3 DNA follows: TGTGCCAGCAGCCAAGCCCAGGGGCGATCGACTAATGAAAAACTGTTTTTT.

V is TRBV6-4 and J is TRBJ1-4; D not certain. Trimming shortened V by 3 bases and J by 5 bases, and 7 bases separated the two germline ends. From germline, CDR1 is MRHNA and CDR2 SNTAGT. This CDR3 spans 13 amino acids. DNA of the CDR3: TGTGCCAGCAGTGAGAACATGAATGAAAAACTGTTTTTT. This encodes CASSENMNEKLFF.

J is TRBJ1-1 and V is TRBV4-3, with D possibly TRBD1 on 5 matching bases. Germline V lookup: CDR1 LGHNA, CDR2 YSLEER. The CDR3 extends over 15 amino acids. Trimming removed 0 bases at V and 0 bases at J, with 8 bases between. The CDR3 DNA reads as TGCGCCAGCAGCCAAGAGCAGGGCTTGAACACTGAAGCTTTCTTT. Residues: CASSQEQGLNTEAFF.

The gene calls are TRBV25-1 and TRBJ2-1, with 11 bases matching TRBD1. The CDR3 extends over 15 amino acids. V dropped 3 bases and J dropped 9; count of bases not matched to a gene: 7. Germline CDR1 MGHDK, CDR2 SYGVNS. This CDR3 reads CASSDPGQGGTEQFF. CDR3 in DNA: TGTGCCAGCAGTGATCCGGGACAGGGGGGGACTGAGCAGTTCTTC.

The rearrangement joins TRBV25-1 to TRBJ1-2; 7 positions agree with TRBD1. The CDR3 totals 14 residues. Germline V gene data show CDR1 as MGHDK and CDR2 as SYGVNS. V shed 6 bases, J shed 3 bases, and the junction held 7 bases outside the gene matches. As DNA, the CDR3 is TGTGCCAGCAGATCAACAGGGGAGGACTATGGCTACACCTTC. As protein: CASRSTGEDYGYTF.

The chain employs TRBV7-2 and TRBJ1-1; D gene ambiguous. The CDR3 extends over 15 amino acids. CDR1 SGHTA and CDR2 FQGNSA come from the germline V gene. Deletions cut 1 base from V and 2 bases from J, with 11 bases between. The CDR3 bases are TGTGCCAGCAGCTTAGGGTCAGGAGGCAACACTGAAGCTTTCTTT. This encodes CASSLGSGGNTEAFF.

In the case of this clone: The same CDR3 also results from other DNA sequences found in this sample. This chain uses TRBV30 with TRBJ1-3, with D possibly being TRBD1 (5 bases). V lost 0 bases to trimming and J lost 1 base, with 7 bases between them. The V gene's germline CDR1 is GTSNPN and CDR2 SVGIG (reference sequence). This CDR3 is 14 amino acids long. CDR3: CAWSVRGSGNTIYF. DNA of the CDR3: TGTGCCTGGAGTGTGCGGGGGTCTGGAAACACCATATATTTT.

The V gene is TRBV7-9, the J gene TRBJ1-5; D is ambiguous. The CDR3 sequence is 12 residues long. Germline CDR1 SEHNR, CDR2 FQNEAQ (reference sequence). Trimming cost V 1 base and J 7 bases, with 5 bases left between them. CDR3 residues: CASSLGTQPQHF. CDR3 DNA: TGTGCCAGCAGCTTAGGGACCCAGCCCCAGCATTTT.

The chain employs TRBV2 and TRBJ2-1; no firm D call. Trimming took 4 bases from V and 4 from J, leaving 2 bases between them. Looked up from germline, CDR1 is SNHLY and CDR2 is FYNNEI. The CDR3 contains 11 residues. In nucleotides, the CDR3 is TGTGCCAGCAGTGGATACAATGAGCAGTTCTTC. Translating it yields CASSGYNEQFF.

The chain couples TRBV6-5 to TRBJ2-7; 7 bases are shared with TRBD1. The CDR3 runs 14 residues. CDR1 is MNHEY, CDR2 SVGAGI, per germline. J was trimmed by 5 bases and V by 4 bases; bases with no gene match: 8. The CDR3 DNA sequence: TGTGCCAGCAGTTCCGGGACAGTAACTAACGAGCAGTACTTC. It specifies CASSSGTVTNEQYF.

The chain uses TRBV6-5 and TRBJ2-7; maybe TRBD2 (5 bases). Germline assignment: CDR1 MNHEY and CDR2 SVGAGI. The germline V and J ends were trimmed by 10 bases and 2 bases, with 15 bases remaining between them. CDR3 length equals 13 residues. The CDR3 DNA is TGTGCCACCTCTACTAGTAGCCCCTACGAGCAGTACTTC. It codes for CATSTSSPYEQYF.

The chain is built from TRBV19 and TRBJ2-1; a weak D match, TRBD1 (6 bases). The CDR3 runs 13 residues. The V gene's germline CDR1 is LNHDA and CDR2 SQIVND (reference sequence). With 3 bases removed from V and 6 bases from J, the gap between germline ends came to 9 bases. The DNA for the CDR3 is TGTGCCAGTAGTATCAGGGGCGGCAATGAGCAGTTCTTC. It codes for CASSIRGGNEQFF.

The chain couples TRBV7-9 to TRBJ2-7; TRBD1 is a possible D gene (6 bases). V was pared by 5 bases and J by 2 bases, with 10 bases between. CDR3 size: 13 residues. CDR1 and CDR2 (germline): SEHNR, FQNEAQ (reference sequence). As DNA, the CDR3 is TGTGCCAGCAGCCCCAGGGGTCCCTACGAGCAGTACTTC. This codes for CASSPRGPYEQYF.

This chain joins TRBV2 and TRBJ1-4; the match to TRBD1 covers 7 bases. The CDR3 has 16 amino acids. Trimming removed 6 bases from V and 4 bases from J; junction bases left unmatched: 11. Germline V gene data show CDR1 as SNHLY and CDR2 as FYNNEI. CDR3 DNA: TGTGCCAGCAGCCCACTACAGGGGACGGGTAATGAAAAACTGTTTTTT. This codes for CASSPLQGTGNEKLFF.

The chain has TRBV30 and TRBJ2-1; D not certain. Trimming pared 3 bases from V and 10 bases from J, leaving 19 bases between. Looked up from germline, CDR1 is GTSNPN and CDR2 is SVGIG (reference sequence). The CDR3 contains 14 residues. The CDR3 loop reads CAWRVLSQPYEQFF. The CDR3 region has the DNA TGTGCCTGGAGGGTTTTAAGCCAGCCCTACGAGCAGTTCTTC.

The chain carries TRBV7-2 and TRBJ2-5, with TRBD2 identical over 8 bases. V was pared by 5 bases and J by 5 bases, with 10 bases of the junction left unmatched. CDR3 length equals 15 residues. CDR1 is SGHTA, CDR2 FQGNSA, per germline. CDR3 in amino acids: CASSPGLAGRETQYF. The CDR3 region has the DNA TGTGCCAGCAGCCCCGGGCTAGCGGGTCGGGAGACCCAGTACTTC. Together with reference TRBV7-2 and TRBJ2-5, the CDR3 gives the full variable domain: GAGVSQSPSNKVTEKGKDVELRCDPISGHTALYWYRQSLGQGLEFLIYFQGNSAPDKSGLPSDRFSAERTGGSVSTLTIQRTQQEDSAVYLCASSPGLAGRETQYFGPGTRLLVL.

The chain is built from TRBV11-2 and TRBJ2-5, with D perhaps matching TRBD2 (5 bases). Germline V gene data show CDR1 as SGHAT and CDR2 as FQNNGV. The CDR3 consists of 14 residues. V was shortened by 4 bases and J by 2 bases, with 11 bases between the two germline ends. The CDR3 here is CASSSTSLQETQYF. The CDR3 coding sequence is TGTGCCAGCAGCTCCACTAGTCTACAAGAGACCCAGTACTTC.

V and J are TRBV14 and TRBJ2-2, with 10 bases matching TRBD2. From germline, CDR1 is SGHDN and CDR2 FVKESK. This CDR3 is 17 amino acids long. The junction had 9 bases not matched to a gene; V was cut back by 3 bases and J by 5 bases. CDR3 region: CASSHRWSGRETGELFF. The DNA of the CDR3 is TGTGCCAGCAGCCATCGGTGGAGCGGGAGGGAAACCGGGGAGCTGTTTTTT.

The chain recombines TRBV27 with TRBJ1-4, with TRBD1 identical over 9 bases. The junction had 2 bases not matched to a gene; V was cut back by 6 bases and J by 3 bases. Germline-derived CDR1 and CDR2 are MNHEY and SMNVEV (reference sequence). The length of the CDR3 is 14 residues. CDR3 region: CASSRDRANEKLFF. The CDR3 nucleotides read TGTGCCAGCAGCCGGGACAGGGCTAATGAAAAACTGTTTTTT.

This chain connects TRBV27 to TRBJ2-7, with 7 bases identical to TRBD1. The germline V gene has CDR1 MNHEY and CDR2 SMNVEV (reference sequence). V was pared by 4 bases and J by 2 bases, with 5 bases of the junction left unmatched. The CDR3 consists of 14 residues. The DNA of the CDR3 is TGTGCCAGCAGTTGGGGGACAGATACCTACGAGCAGTACTTC. It translates to CASSWGTDTYEQYF.

This clone has just a few counts. The V call is TRBV9, the J call TRBJ1-3; perhaps TRBD1 as D (5 bases). The CDR3 consists of 15 residues. The V end lost 2 bases, the J end lost 0 bases, and 9 bases lay between the germline ends. Germline loops: CDR1 SGDLS, CDR2 YYNGEE. For the CDR3, the DNA is TGTGCCAGCAGCGTTACAGGAGACTCTGGAAACACCATATATTTT. Translated, it gives CASSVTGDSGNTIYF.

The rearrangement uses TRBV28 and TRBJ1-2; 9 positions agree with TRBD1. The CDR3 runs 18 residues. With 3 bases clipped from V and 3 bases from J, the junction kept 14 bases outside the gene matches. Per the germline V gene, CDR1 is MDHEN and CDR2 is SYDVKM. As DNA, the CDR3 is TGTGCCAGCAGTTTCCTCGGGGACAGGGCGTACGGGGACTATGGCTACACCTTC. As protein: CASSFLGDRAYGDYGYTF.

The chain is built from TRBV4-1 and TRBJ1-2; 9 nucleotides agree with TRBD1. This CDR3 has 17 residues. With 0 bases clipped from V and 6 bases from J, the junction kept 11 bases outside the gene matches. Germline loops: CDR1 MGHRA, CDR2 YSYEKL. This chain's CDR3 is CASSQDPIGTGFHGYTF. The CDR3 nucleotides read TGCGCCAGCAGCCAAGATCCCATAGGGACAGGGTTCCATGGCTACACCTTC.